This T cell receptor (beta chain) derives from a study of beta chain features in type 1 diabetes. General observations from the study: All four CD4+ subsets from Type 1 diabetes patients carried moderately but significantly shorter TCRB CDR3s.

This clone was counted only a few times. Antigen: not known. The V and J ends lost 1 base and 10 bases respectively, with 6 bases between them. The germline gives CDR1 LGHNA, CDR2 YSLEER. There are 11 residues in the CDR3. Sequencing targeted expressed TCRB transcripts, as all isolated RNA had been reverse transcribed. The assay was immunoSEQ multiplex PCR, and TCRdb's table has in-frame clones only and misses some. This table has around 450,000 clones, roughly 10% appearing once. A sort by CD45RO/CCR7/CD25/CD127/CD95/CD27 yielded CD4+ naive, central memory, regulatory and stem cell-like memory cells. The rearrangement joins TRBV4-3 to TRBJ2-3; D possibly corresponds to TRBD2 (6 bases). Sequenced: naive CD4+ T cells from blood. The TCR comes from a woman younger than 35 in good health. The CDR3 DNA reads as TGCGCCAGCAGCCAAGGGGGGGCGCAGTATTTT. Translation: CASSQGGAQYF.